The rows below give T cell receptor beta chains drawn from one sample of a study of human T cells and chemical hapten exposure. A single record per CDR3 protein comes from TCRdb applying MiXCR to the RACE reads. Of under 200,000 distinct CDR3 sequences listed, approximately 30% were seen once; the top ten hold 2.1%. The specimen comprised whole blood, sampled in connection with sensitization to the hapten diphenylcyclopropenone (DPC). These receptors were collected from a woman between 18 and 29 years old with alopecia areata. Some clones in this sample may be carry-over from other donors' samples. Each CDR3 is given with its conserved first and last residue. D genes are given only for firm matches. Clone sizes are given selectively: once, few, many, or a class where the clone is expanded.

J gene: TRBJ2-7
D gene: -
V gene: TRBV4-2
clone size: -
CDR3 length: 17
CDR3 protein: CASSQDPTPDRSYEQYF
CDR3 DNA: TGTGCCAGCAGCCAAGACCCCACACCGGACAGATCCTACGAGCAGTACTTC

J gene: TRBJ1-1
D gene: -
V gene: TRBV29-1
clone size: many
CDR3 length: 12
CDR3 protein: CSVDGGNTEAFF
CDR3 DNA: TGCAGCGTTGATGGGGGGAACACTGAAGCTTTCTTT

J gene: TRBJ2-7
D gene: -
V gene: TRBV9
clone size: once
CDR3 length: 11
CDR3 protein: CASGGTCEQYF
CDR3 DNA: TGTGCCAGCGGGGGTACCTGCGAGCAGTACTTC

J gene: TRBJ2-6
D gene: -
V gene: TRBV4-3
clone size: -
CDR3 length: 16
CDR3 protein: CASSPPGGVGANVLTF
CDR3 DNA: TGCGCCAGCAGCCCCCCCGGAGGGGTTGGGGCCAACGTCCTGACTTTC

J gene: TRBJ1-1
D gene: -
V gene: TRBV6-2/TRBV6-3
clone size: -
CDR3 length: 14
CDR3 protein: CASSLPWTDLEAFF
CDR3 DNA: TGTGCCAGCAGCCTTCCCTGGACAGATCTTGAAGCTTTCTTT

J gene: TRBJ2-2
D gene: -
V gene: TRBV29-1
clone size: -
CDR3 length: 15
CDR3 protein: CSVGGFGGNTGELFF
CDR3 DNA: TGCAGCGTTGGAGGGTTCGGTGGGAACACCGGGGAGCTGTTTTTT

J gene: TRBJ2-3
D gene: -
V gene: TRBV4-1
clone size: -
CDR3 length: 17
CDR3 protein: CASSQEVGGAGADTQYF
CDR3 DNA: TGCGCCAGCAGTCAAGAGGTTGGCGGGGCAGGGGCAGATACGCAGTATTTT

J gene: TRBJ2-3
D gene: -
V gene: TRBV7-9
clone size: -
CDR3 length: 15
CDR3 protein: CASSFRDISTDTQYF
CDR3 DNA: TGTGCCAGCAGCTTCCGGGACATAAGCACAGATACGCAGTATTTT

J gene: TRBJ2-5
D gene: -
V gene: TRBV12-3/TRBV12-4
clone size: -
CDR3 length: 13
CDR3 protein: CASLRGGHETQYF
CDR3 DNA: TGTGCCAGCCTCAGGGGTGGGCACGAGACCCAGTACTTC

J gene: TRBJ2-2
D gene: TRBD1
V gene: TRBV18
clone size: -
CDR3 length: 15
CDR3 protein: CASSQLDRGPGELFF
CDR3 DNA: TGTGCCAGCTCACAACTCGACAGGGGGCCCGGGGAGCTGTTTTTT

J gene: TRBJ2-7
D gene: TRBD1
V gene: TRBV13
clone size: many
CDR3 length: 16
CDR3 protein: CASSKRDSLLSDEQYF
CDR3 DNA: TGTGCCAGCAGCAAAAGGGACAGCCTCCTTTCGGACGAGCAGTACTTC

J gene: TRBJ1-1
D gene: TRBD1
V gene: TRBV29-1
clone size: -
CDR3 length: 13
CDR3 protein: CSANRGGGTEAFF
CDR3 DNA: TGCAGCGCCAACAGGGGTGGAGGTACTGAAGCTTTCTTT

J gene: TRBJ2-7
D gene: TRBD1
V gene: TRBV20-1
clone size: few
CDR3 length: 12
CDR3 protein: CSARGTGDEQYF
CDR3 DNA: TGCAGTGCTAGAGGTACAGGGGATGAGCAGTACTTC

J gene: TRBJ2-3
D gene: TRBD2
V gene: TRBV12-3/TRBV12-4
clone size: few
CDR3 length: 16
CDR3 protein: CASSTSGRAIADTQYF
CDR3 DNA: TGTGCCAGCAGTACGAGCGGGAGGGCCATCGCAGATACGCAGTATTTT

J gene: TRBJ1-5
D gene: -
V gene: TRBV7-2
clone size: -
CDR3 length: 13
CDR3 protein: CASSLEVGQPQHF
CDR3 DNA: TGTGCCAGCAGCTTAGAGGTGGGTCAGCCCCAGCATTTT

J gene: TRBJ1-2
D gene: -
V gene: TRBV6-1
clone size: few
CDR3 length: 16
CDR3 protein: CASSDWRNTGNYGYTF
CDR3 DNA: TGTGCCAGCAGTGATTGGAGGAACACAGGGAACTATGGCTACACCTTC

J gene: TRBJ1-3
D gene: TRBD1
V gene: TRBV19
clone size: -
CDR3 length: 15
CDR3 protein: CASTRDSSSGNTIYF
CDR3 DNA: TGTGCCAGCACTAGGGACAGTTCATCTGGAAACACCATATATTTT

J gene: TRBJ2-3
D gene: TRBD2
V gene: TRBV20-1
clone size: -
CDR3 length: 19
CDR3 protein: CSARDQGLAGAIRTDTQYF
CDR3 DNA: TGCAGTGCTAGAGATCAGGGACTAGCGGGAGCAATAAGGACAGATACGCAGTATTTT

J gene: TRBJ2-5
D gene: -
V gene: TRBV25-1
clone size: once
CDR3 length: 14
CDR3 protein: CASRRGSSQETQYF
CDR3 DNA: TGTGCCAGCCGCAGGGGCAGCTCCCAAGAGACCCAGTACTTC

J gene: TRBJ2-1
D gene: -
V gene: TRBV9
clone size: few
CDR3 length: 13
CDR3 protein: CASSVVLTNEQFF
CDR3 DNA: TGTGCCAGCAGCGTAGTACTAACAAATGAGCAGTTCTTC

J gene: TRBJ2-1
D gene: -
V gene: TRBV7-2
clone size: -
CDR3 length: 10
CDR3 protein: CASSSDEQFF
CDR3 DNA: TGTGCCAGCAGCTCCGATGAGCAGTTCTTC

J gene: TRBJ2-7
D gene: -
V gene: TRBV6-2/TRBV6-3
clone size: few
CDR3 length: 13
CDR3 protein: CASSYKATYEQYF
CDR3 DNA: TGTGCCAGCAGTTACAAGGCAACCTACGAGCAGTACTTC

J gene: TRBJ2-6
D gene: -
V gene: TRBV7-3
clone size: few
CDR3 length: 18
CDR3 protein: CASSFYGSSSSGANVLTF
CDR3 DNA: TGTGCCAGCAGCTTTTACGGATCCTCGAGCTCTGGGGCCAACGTCCTGACTTTC

J gene: TRBJ2-5
D gene: -
V gene: TRBV3-1
clone size: -
CDR3 length: 15
CDR3 protein: CASSQVWGESETQYF
CDR3 DNA: TGTGCCAGCAGCCAAGTGTGGGGGGAGTCAGAGACCCAGTACTTC

J gene: TRBJ1-5
D gene: -
V gene: TRBV11-2
clone size: -
CDR3 length: 16
CDR3 protein: CASSSDGGRGNQPQHF
CDR3 DNA: TGTGCCAGCAGCTCCGACGGGGGGCGAGGCAATCAGCCCCAGCATTTT

J gene: TRBJ2-7
D gene: -
V gene: TRBV30
clone size: many
CDR3 length: 11
CDR3 protein: CAWSTPYEQYF
CDR3 DNA: TGTGCCTGGAGTACCCCCTACGAGCAGTACTTC

J gene: TRBJ1-2
D gene: -
V gene: TRBV12-3/TRBV12-4
clone size: -
CDR3 length: 12
CDR3 protein: CASSPANYGYTF
CDR3 DNA: TGTGCCAGCAGCCCAGCTAACTATGGCTACACCTTC

J gene: TRBJ1-6
D gene: -
V gene: TRBV20-1
clone size: many
CDR3 length: 14
CDR3 protein: CSAPRGSYNSPLHF
CDR3 DNA: TGCAGTGCTCCAAGGGGATCCTATAATTCACCCCTCCACTTT

J gene: TRBJ2-7
D gene: -
V gene: TRBV20-1
clone size: few
CDR3 length: 13
CDR3 protein: CSATGTLNYEQYF
CDR3 DNA: TGCAGTGCTACCGGGACTCTTAACTACGAGCAGTACTTC

J gene: TRBJ2-1
D gene: -
V gene: TRBV11-2
clone size: -
CDR3 length: 13
CDR3 protein: CASSLPGYNEQFF
CDR3 DNA: TGTGCCAGCAGCTTACCAGGCTACAATGAGCAGTTCTTC

J gene: TRBJ1-2
D gene: TRBD1
V gene: TRBV4-1
clone size: -
CDR3 length: 14
CDR3 protein: CASSQAGQAYGYTF
CDR3 DNA: TGCGCCAGCAGCCAGGCGGGACAGGCTTATGGCTACACCTTC

J gene: TRBJ1-6
D gene: -
V gene: TRBV6-1
clone size: -
CDR3 length: 12
CDR3 protein: CASTWINSPLHF
CDR3 DNA: TGTGCCAGCACGTGGATTAATTCACCCCTCCACTTT

J gene: TRBJ2-1
D gene: -
V gene: TRBV5-1
clone size: -
CDR3 length: 14
CDR3 protein: CASSLGTNHNEQFF
CDR3 DNA: TGCGCCAGCAGCTTGGGGACAAACCACAATGAGCAGTTCTTC

J gene: TRBJ2-3
D gene: -
V gene: TRBV7-2
clone size: few
CDR3 length: 14
CDR3 protein: CASSSQGRTDTQYF
CDR3 DNA: TGTGCCAGCAGCTCACAGGGCCGCACAGATACGCAGTATTTT

J gene: TRBJ2-3
D gene: -
V gene: TRBV2
clone size: once
CDR3 length: 14
CDR3 protein: CASILDSVTDTQYF
CDR3 DNA: TGTGCCAGCATTCTGGACAGCGTCACAGATACGCAGTATTTT

J gene: TRBJ1-2
D gene: TRBD1
V gene: TRBV18
clone size: few
CDR3 length: 14
CDR3 protein: CASSQGAQPYGYTF
CDR3 DNA: TGTGCCAGCTCTCAGGGGGCGCAGCCCTATGGCTACACCTTC

J gene: TRBJ2-6
D gene: -
V gene: TRBV9
clone size: -
CDR3 length: 17
CDR3 protein: CASSPSLQGSGANVLTF
CDR3 DNA: TGTGCCAGCAGCCCAAGTCTCCAGGGGTCAGGGGCCAACGTCCTGACTTTC

J gene: TRBJ2-3
D gene: -
V gene: TRBV2
clone size: -
CDR3 length: 14
CDR3 protein: CASSDGGLTDTQYF
CDR3 DNA: TGTGCCAGCAGTGACGGGGGGCTAACAGATACGCAGTATTTT

J gene: TRBJ2-1
D gene: -
V gene: TRBV6-2/TRBV6-3
clone size: -
CDR3 length: 14
CDR3 protein: CASSYQGGSGEQFF
CDR3 DNA: TGTGCCAGCAGTTACCAGGGGGGTAGCGGTGAGCAGTTCTTC

J gene: TRBJ1-6
D gene: -
V gene: TRBV12-3/TRBV12-4
clone size: -
CDR3 length: 14
CDR3 protein: CASSLGTAGSPLHF
CDR3 DNA: TGTGCCAGCAGTTTAGGGACCGCAGGTTCACCCCTCCACTTT

J gene: TRBJ1-1
D gene: TRBD1
V gene: TRBV9
clone size: -
CDR3 length: 17
CDR3 protein: CASSVVRDRGMNTEAFF
CDR3 DNA: TGTGCCAGCAGCGTAGTACGGGACAGGGGGATGAACACTGAAGCTTTCTTT

J gene: TRBJ2-1
D gene: -
V gene: TRBV7-9
clone size: few
CDR3 length: 13
CDR3 protein: CASSSPSHNEQFF
CDR3 DNA: TGTGCCAGCAGCTCGCCCTCGCACAATGAGCAGTTCTTC

J gene: TRBJ1-2
D gene: -
V gene: TRBV21-1
clone size: -
CDR3 length: 9
CDR3 protein: CGTERGYTF
CDR3 DNA: TGTGGGACAGAAAGGGGCTACACCTTC

J gene: TRBJ2-5
D gene: TRBD1
V gene: TRBV10-3
clone size: few
CDR3 length: 14
CDR3 protein: CAISAQGDQETQYF
CDR3 DNA: TGTGCCATCAGTGCACAGGGGGACCAAGAGACCCAGTACTTC